This T cell receptor beta chain was recorded in a study of cytomegalovirus exposure and HLA in healthy donors. Study observations and caveats: Reported results showed that the classifier diagnosed cytomegalovirus status with high specificity and sensitivity. In vitro checks showed that a few CMV-associated chains really do target CMV antigens. According to a subsequent analysis, TCR clusters from the first cohort were inclined to appear together in the 120 validation repertoires. Researchers counted 150 to 200 TCR beta chains as cytomegalovirus-associated.

Points on this clone: Antigen: not known.

TCRdb's copy holds only in-frame clones and misses some; the assay was immunoSEQ multiplex PCR. The table shows about 55,000 clones, with 75% to 95% occurring only once. The CDR3 runs 14 residues. Looked up from germline, CDR1 is SGHRS and CDR2 is YFSETQ. The V end was cut by 6 bases, the J end by 1 base, with 11 bases between. The specimen sequenced was PBMCs. This sequence was found in a man younger than 35 in good health and CMV-seronegative. J is TRBJ1-3 and V is TRBV5-1; D is unresolved. In DNA form, the CDR3 reads TGCGCCAGCACCGGCGCGGGGTCTGGAAACACCATATATTTT. Protein product: CASTGAGSGNTIYF.